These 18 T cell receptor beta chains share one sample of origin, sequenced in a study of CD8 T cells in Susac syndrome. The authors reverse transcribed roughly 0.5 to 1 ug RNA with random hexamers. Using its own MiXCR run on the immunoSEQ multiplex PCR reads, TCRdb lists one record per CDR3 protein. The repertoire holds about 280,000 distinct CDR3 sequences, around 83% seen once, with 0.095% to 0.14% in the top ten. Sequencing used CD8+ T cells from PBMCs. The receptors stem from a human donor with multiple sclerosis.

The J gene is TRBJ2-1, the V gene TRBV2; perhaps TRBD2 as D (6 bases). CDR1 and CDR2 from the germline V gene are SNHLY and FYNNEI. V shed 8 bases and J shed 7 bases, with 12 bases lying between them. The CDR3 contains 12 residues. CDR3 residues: CASPARGNEQFF. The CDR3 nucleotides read TGTGCCAGCCCGGCCCGGGGGAATGAGCAGTTCTTC. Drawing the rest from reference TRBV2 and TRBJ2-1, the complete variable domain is EPEVTQTPSHQVTQMGQEVILRCVPISNHLYFYWYRQILGQKVEFLVSFYNNEISEKSEIFDDQFSVERPDGSNFTLKIRSTKLEDSAMYFCASPARGNEQFFGPGTRLTVL.

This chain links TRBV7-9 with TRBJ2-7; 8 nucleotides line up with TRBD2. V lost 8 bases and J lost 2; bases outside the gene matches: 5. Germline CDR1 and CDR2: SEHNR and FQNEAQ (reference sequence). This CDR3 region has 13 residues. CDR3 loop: CASAGLGAYEQYF. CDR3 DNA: TGTGCCAGCGCGGGACTAGGGGCCTACGAGCAGTACTTC.

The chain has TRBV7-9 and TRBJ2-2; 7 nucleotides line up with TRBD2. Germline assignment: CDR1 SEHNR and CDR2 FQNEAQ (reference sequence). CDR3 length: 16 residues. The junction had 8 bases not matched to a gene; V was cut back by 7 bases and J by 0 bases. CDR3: CASNDRLAANTGELFF. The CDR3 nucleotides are TGTGCCAGCAACGACAGACTAGCAGCGAACACCGGGGAGCTGTTTTTT.

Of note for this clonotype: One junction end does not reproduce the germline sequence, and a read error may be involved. DNA for the CDR3: TGTGCCGGAAGCAGGGGTAACACTGAAGTTTTCTTT. This sequence encodes CAGSRGNTEVFF. V usage is TRBV5-6 and J usage is TRBJ1-1, with TRBD1 as a possible D gene (6 bases). The CDR3 spans 12 residues. Germline CDR1 and CDR2: SGHDT and YYEEEE.

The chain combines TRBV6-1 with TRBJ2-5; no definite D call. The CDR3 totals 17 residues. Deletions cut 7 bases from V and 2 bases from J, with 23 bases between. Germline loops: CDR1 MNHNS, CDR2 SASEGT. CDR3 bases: TGTGCCAGCACTAGAACGTGGAGAAGTGCAGGTCAAGAGACCCAGTACTTC. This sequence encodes CASTRTWRSAGQETQYF.

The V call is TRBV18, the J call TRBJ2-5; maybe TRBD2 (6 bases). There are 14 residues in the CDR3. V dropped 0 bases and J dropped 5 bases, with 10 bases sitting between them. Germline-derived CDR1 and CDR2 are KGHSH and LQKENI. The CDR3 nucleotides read TGTGCCAGCTCACCACCTTTGGCGGGGGAGACCCAGTACTTC. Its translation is CASSPPLAGETQYF.

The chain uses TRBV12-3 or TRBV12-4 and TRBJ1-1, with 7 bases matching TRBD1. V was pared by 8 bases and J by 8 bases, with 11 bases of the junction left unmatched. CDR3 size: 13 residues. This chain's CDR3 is CASGYGTALEAFF. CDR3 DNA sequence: TGTGCCAGCGGCTATGGGACAGCCTTAGAAGCTTTCTTT.

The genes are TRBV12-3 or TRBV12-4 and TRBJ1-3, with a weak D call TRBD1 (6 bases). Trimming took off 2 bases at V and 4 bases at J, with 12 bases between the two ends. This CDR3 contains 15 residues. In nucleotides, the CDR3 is TGTGCCAGCAGTTTAATACAGGGCGTCGGAAACACCATATATTTT. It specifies CASSLIQGVGNTIYF.

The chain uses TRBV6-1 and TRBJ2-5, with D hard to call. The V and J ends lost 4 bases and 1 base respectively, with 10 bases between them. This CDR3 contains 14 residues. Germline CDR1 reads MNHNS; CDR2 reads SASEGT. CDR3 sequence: CASSVLEPQETQYF. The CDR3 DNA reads TGTGCCAGCAGTGTTCTAGAACCCCAAGAGACCCAGTACTTC.

CDR3 region: CASSLWSGDYNEQFF. Written as DNA, the CDR3 is TGTGCCAGCAGTTTATGGAGCGGGGACTACAATGAGCAGTTCTTC. V gene TRBV27 combines with J gene TRBJ2-1, with TRBD2 matching 7 bases. The V gene end was trimmed by 1 base and the J gene end by 3 bases; junction bases not matched to a gene: 3. Germline assignment: CDR1 MNHEY and CDR2 SMNVEV (reference sequence). The CDR3 extends over 15 amino acids.

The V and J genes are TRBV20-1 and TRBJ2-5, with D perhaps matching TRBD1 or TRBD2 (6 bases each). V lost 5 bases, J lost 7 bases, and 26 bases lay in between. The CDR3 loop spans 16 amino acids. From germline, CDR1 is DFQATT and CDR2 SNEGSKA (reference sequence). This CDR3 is CSAPEGGTRGTWTQYF. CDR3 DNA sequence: TGCAGTGCTCCCGAGGGCGGGACAAGGGGGACCTGGACCCAGTACTTC.

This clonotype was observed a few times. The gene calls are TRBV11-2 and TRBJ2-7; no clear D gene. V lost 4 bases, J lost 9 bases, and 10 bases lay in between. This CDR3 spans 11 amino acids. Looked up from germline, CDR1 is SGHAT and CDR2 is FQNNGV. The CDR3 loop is CASSSGARQYF. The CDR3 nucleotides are TGTGCCAGCAGCTCCGGTGCAAGGCAGTACTTC.

The CDR3 here is CSVGKASGGIYGYTF. The DNA for the CDR3 is TGCAGCGTTGGAAAGGCGTCGGGGGGGATCTATGGCTACACCTTC. The chain employs TRBV29-1 and TRBJ1-2; weak D call: TRBD1 (5 bases). This CDR3 comprises 15 residues. Trimming took off 4 bases at V and 4 bases at J, with 19 bases between the two ends. Per germline, CDR1 SQVTM and CDR2 ANQGSEA.

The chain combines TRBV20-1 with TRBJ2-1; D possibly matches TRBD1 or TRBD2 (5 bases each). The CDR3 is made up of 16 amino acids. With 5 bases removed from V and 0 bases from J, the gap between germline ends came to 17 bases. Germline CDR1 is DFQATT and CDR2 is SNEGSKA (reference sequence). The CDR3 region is CSAWGSLLTSYNEQFF. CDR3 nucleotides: TGCAGTGCTTGGGGGAGCCTTCTTACCTCCTACAATGAGCAGTTCTTC.

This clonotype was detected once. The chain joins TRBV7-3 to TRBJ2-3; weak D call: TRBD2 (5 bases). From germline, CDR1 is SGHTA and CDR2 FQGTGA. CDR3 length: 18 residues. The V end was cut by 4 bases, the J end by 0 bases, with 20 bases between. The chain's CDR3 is CASSSPYPERRSTDTQYF. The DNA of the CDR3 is TGTGCCAGCAGCTCCCCCTACCCGGAGCGGCGAAGCACAGATACGCAGTATTTT.

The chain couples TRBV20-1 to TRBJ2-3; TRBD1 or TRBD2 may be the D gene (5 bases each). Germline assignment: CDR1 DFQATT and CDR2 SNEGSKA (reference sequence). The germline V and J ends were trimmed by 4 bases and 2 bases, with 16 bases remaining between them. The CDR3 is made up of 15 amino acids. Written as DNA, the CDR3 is TGCAGTGCTACACGGGACCGCCGATACACAGATACGCAGTATTTT. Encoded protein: CSATRDRRYTDTQYF.

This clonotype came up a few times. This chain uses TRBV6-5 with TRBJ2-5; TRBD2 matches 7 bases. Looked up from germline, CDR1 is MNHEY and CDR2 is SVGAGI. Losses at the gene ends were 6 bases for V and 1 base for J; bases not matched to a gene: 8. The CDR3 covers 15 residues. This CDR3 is CASSISSGTQETQYF. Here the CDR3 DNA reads TGTGCCAGCAGCATATCTAGCGGAACCCAAGAGACCCAGTACTTC.

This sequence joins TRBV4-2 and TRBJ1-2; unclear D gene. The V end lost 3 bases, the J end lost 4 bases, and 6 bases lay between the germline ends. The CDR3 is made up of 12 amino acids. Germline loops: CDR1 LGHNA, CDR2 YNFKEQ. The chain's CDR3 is CASSHRVYGYTF. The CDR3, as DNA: TGTGCCAGCAGCCACCGGGTCTATGGCTACACCTTC.